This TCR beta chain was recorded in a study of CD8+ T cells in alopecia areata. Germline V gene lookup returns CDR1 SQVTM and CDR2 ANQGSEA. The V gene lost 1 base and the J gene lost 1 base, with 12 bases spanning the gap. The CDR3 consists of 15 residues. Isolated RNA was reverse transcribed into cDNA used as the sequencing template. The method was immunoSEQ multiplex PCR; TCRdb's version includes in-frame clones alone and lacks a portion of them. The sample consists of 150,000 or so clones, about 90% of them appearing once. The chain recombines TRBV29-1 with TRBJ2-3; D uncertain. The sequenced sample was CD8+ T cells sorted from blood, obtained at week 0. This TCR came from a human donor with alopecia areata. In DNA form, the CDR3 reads TGCAGCGTTGAAGGAGGCCTTCCCGGCACAGATACGCAGTATTTT. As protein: CSVEGGLPGTDTQYF.